One sample yielded the 12 T cell receptor beta chains listed below, sequenced in a study of T-cell reconstitution after alpha-beta-depleted transplantation in children. Molecular barcoding with unique molecular identifiers was used for the TCRbeta library. In TCRdb, the PCR reads were re-called with MiXCR into one record per CDR3 protein. The table has around 440,000 distinct CDR3 sequences, roughly 15% seen once. The specimen comprised PBMCs, mostly from graft donor cells, sampled 360 days after TCRalphabeta/CD19-depleted stem cell transplant. These receptors came from a boy less than two years old who had a stem cell transplant for Wiskott-Aldrich syndrome, so the T cells may come from the graft donor.

V and J are TRBV7-9 and TRBJ2-3; TRBD1 might be the D (5 bases). With 5 bases removed from V and 0 bases from J, the gap between germline ends came to 12 bases. CDR3 length: 15 residues. CDR1 is SEHNR, CDR2 FQNEAQ, per germline (reference sequence). CDR3 protein: CASSKTTASTDTQYF. Here the CDR3 DNA reads TGTGCCAGCAGCAAGACGACAGCTAGCACAGATACGCAGTATTTT.

The CDR3 sequence is CASSKGTGAPPSYNEQFF. CDR3 bases: TGTGCCAGCAGCAAAGGGACAGGGGCCCCACCCTCCTACAATGAGCAGTTCTTC. The gene calls are TRBV11-2 and TRBJ2-1, with 10 bases aligning to TRBD1. Germline trimming cut 5 bases from V and 0 bases from J; bases unmatched to any gene: 10. The CDR3 has 18 amino acids. From germline, CDR1 is SGHAT and CDR2 FQNNGV.

This clonotype has more than one count but fewer than ten. The chain recombines TRBV5-1 with TRBJ2-5, with TRBD1 matching 8 bases. The CDR3 has 14 amino acids. Germline V gene data show CDR1 as SGHRS and CDR2 as YFSETQ. The V segment lost 2 bases and the J segment 7 bases; nucleotides outside the gene matches: 7. Written as DNA, the CDR3 is TGCGCCAGCAGCTTAAAGGACAGGGACGGGACCCAGTACTTC. This translates into CASSLKDRDGTQYF. Full variable domain (missing parts from reference TRBV5-1 and TRBJ2-5): KAGVTQTPRYLIKTRGQQVTLSCSPISGHRSVSWYQQTPGQGLQFLFEYFSETQRNKGNFPGRFSGRQFSNSRSEMNVSTLELGDSALYLCASSLKDRDGTQYFGPGTRLLVL.

This clonotype was detected a few times. This chain uses TRBV2 with TRBJ2-7; D is unclear. This CDR3 has 12 residues. Trimming removed 1 base at V and 5 bases at J, with 6 bases between. Germline V lookup: CDR1 SNHLY, CDR2 FYNNEI. DNA of the CDR3: TGTGCCAGCAGTGAAGGTAGAAACGAGCAGTACTTC. Residues: CASSEGRNEQYF.

The V and J genes are TRBV12-3 or TRBV12-4 and TRBJ1-2; no reliable D call. The ends were cut back, 6 bases at V and 2 bases at J, with 10 bases in the middle. This CDR3 has 13 residues. This CDR3 is CASSPGLNYGYTF. The CDR3 region has the DNA TGTGCCAGCAGCCCCGGGCTCAACTATGGCTACACCTTC.

This chain uses TRBV20-1 with TRBJ1-4, with D unclear. Germline CDR1 DFQATT, CDR2 SNEGSKA (reference sequence). V was clipped by 3 bases and J by 3 bases, with 17 bases between them. This CDR3 region has 16 residues. For the CDR3, the DNA is TGCAGTGCTAGCTTCCCCGGGAGCCGTTCTAATGAAAAACTGTTTTTT. It codes for CSASFPGSRSNEKLFF.

J is TRBJ1-3 and V is TRBV5-1, with D hard to call. The germline V gene has CDR1 SGHRS and CDR2 YFSETQ. Trimming took off 3 bases at V and 0 bases at J, with 16 bases between the two ends. This CDR3 comprises 17 residues. CDR3 amino acids: CASSSGPTTASGNTIYF. The CDR3 DNA is TGCGCCAGCAGCTCTGGGCCGACTACAGCCTCTGGAAACACCATATATTTT. The variable domain in full, with the rest retrieved from reference TRBV5-1 and TRBJ1-3, is KAGVTQTPRYLIKTRGQQVTLSCSPISGHRSVSWYQQTPGQGLQFLFEYFSETQRNKGNFPGRFSGRQFSNSRSEMNVSTLELGDSALYLCASSSGPTTASGNTIYFGEGSWLTVV.

This clonotype was counted many times. V and J are TRBV3-1 and TRBJ2-5; TRBD2 might be the D (6 bases). Germline assignment: CDR1 LGHDT and CDR2 YNNKEL (reference sequence). The V end lost 3 bases, the J end lost 1 base, and 12 bases lay between the germline ends. This CDR3 has 15 amino acids. The CDR3 nucleotides are TGTGCCAGCAGCCACTGGGCGGGGCTCCAAGAGACCCAGTACTTC. Translation: CASSHWAGLQETQYF.

This clonotype was observed a few times. The chain recombines TRBV5-1 with TRBJ2-7, with TRBD2 matching over 9 bases. Germline V gives CDR1 SGHRS, CDR2 YFSETQ. The length of the CDR3 is 15 residues. The junction had 10 bases not matched to a gene; V was cut back by 4 bases and J by 5 bases. The CDR3 spells CASSPSSGSPNEQYF. CDR3 coding DNA: TGCGCCAGCAGCCCGAGTAGCGGGAGTCCCAACGAGCAGTACTTC.

The rearrangement uses TRBV6-1 and TRBJ1-5; D is possibly TRBD1 (5 bases). CDR1 and CDR2 from the germline V gene are MNHNS and SASEGT. The CDR3 consists of 13 residues. The ends were cut back, 8 bases at V and 2 bases at J, with 10 bases in the middle. CDR3 bases: TGTGCCAGCGAGGGGAAAGGCAATCAGCCCCAGCATTTT. Translation: CASEGKGNQPQHF.

In this sample, this clonotype turned up many times. CDR3: CASSFPDRANEQFF. For the CDR3, the DNA is TGTGCCAGCAGCTTCCCGGACAGGGCAAATGAGCAGTTCTTC. The chain couples TRBV5-6 to TRBJ2-1; TRBD1 matches 8 bases. The V segment lost 2 bases and the J segment 7 bases; nucleotides outside the gene matches: 5. The CDR3 spans 14 residues. Looked up from germline, CDR1 is SGHDT and CDR2 is YYEEEE.

This clonotype turned up a few times. This chain connects TRBV12-3 or TRBV12-4 to TRBJ1-6, with D hard to call. The CDR3 consists of 14 residues. The CDR3 coding sequence is TGTGCGTCCTGCTGGAGCTCCTATAATTCACCCCTCCACTTT. Translated, it gives CASCWSSYNSPLHF.